The next 24 T cell receptor beta chains were all read from a single sample in a study of T cell responses to AZD1222 COVID-19 vaccine. TCRdb's table, derived via immunoSEQ multiplex PCR, lists solely in-frame clones and lacks some. This sample has more than 150,000 clones, with under 95% found just once. Sample: peripheral blood, taken on day 0 of AZD1222 vaccination. These receptors originate from an adult in good health.

This clone was recorded once. This sequence joins TRBV9 and TRBJ2-7; D unresolved. This CDR3 is 13 amino acids long. From germline, CDR1 is SGDLS and CDR2 YYNGEE. V gave up 0 bases and J gave up 6 bases, with 10 bases separating them. Here the CDR3 DNA reads TGTGCCAGCAGCGTAGTACAAATCCTCGAGCAGTACTTC. It is translated as CASSVVQILEQYF.

This chain connects TRBV24-1 to TRBJ2-1, with 9 bases lining up with TRBD2. The V and J ends lost 10 bases and 9 bases, in that order; junction bases with no gene match: 15. CDR1 and CDR2 (germline): KGHDR, SFDVKD. CDR3 length equals 15 residues. CDR3 region: CATAPGAGGGSEQFF. DNA for the CDR3: TGTGCCACAGCTCCCGGGGCGGGAGGGGGGAGTGAGCAGTTCTTC.

The chain recombines TRBV7-8 with TRBJ2-7; D may be TRBD1 (6 bases). The CDR3 covers 14 residues. The V end lost 4 bases, the J end lost 2 bases, and 12 bases lay between the germline ends. The V gene's germline CDR1 is SGHVS and CDR2 FQNEAQ. The CDR3 DNA is TGTGCCAGCAGCTCCGACAGGCCCACCTACGAGCAGTACTTC. Protein: CASSSDRPTYEQYF. Variable domain in full (rest from reference TRBV7-8 and TRBJ2-7): GAGVSQSPRYKVAKRGQDVALRCDPISGHVSLFWYQQALGQGPEFLTYFQNEAQLDKSGLPSDRFFAERPEGSVSTLKIQRTQQEDSAVYLCASSSDRPTYEQYFGPGTRLTVT.

The V gene is TRBV13, the J gene TRBJ2-5, with 8 bases lining up with TRBD2. The CDR3 is made up of 17 amino acids. Germline assignment: CDR1 PRHDT and CDR2 FYEKMQ (reference sequence). V shed 1 base and J 4 bases; nucleotides not matched to a gene: 11. DNA of the CDR3: TGTGCCAGCAGCTTAGTACTAGCGGAAGGAGGCCTAGAGACCCAGTACTTC. It translates to CASSLVLAEGGLETQYF.

The chain employs TRBV14 and TRBJ2-7; D is unclear. The CDR3 is made up of 14 amino acids. The V and J ends lost 2 bases and 0 bases respectively, with 8 bases between them. Per the germline V gene, CDR1 is SGHDN and CDR2 is FVKESK. CDR3 coding DNA: TGTGCCAGCAGCCAAACCTCCCTCTCCTACGAGCAGTACTTC. Protein product: CASSQTSLSYEQYF.

To note about this clone: The sample has other DNA sequences that encode this CDR3 too. The chain is built from TRBV6-5 and TRBJ1-5; 8 positions match TRBD1. This CDR3 contains 13 residues. J gave up 2 bases and V 6 bases, and 0 bases lay outside the gene matches. Germline-derived CDR1 and CDR2 are MNHEY and SVGAGI. The CDR3 nucleotides are TGTGCCAGCAGGGACAGGGGCAATCAGCCCCAGCATTTT. Translation: CASRDRGNQPQHF.

The genes are TRBV4-3 and TRBJ1-1, with D unresolved. V was shortened by 1 base and J by 1 base, with 13 bases between the two germline ends. The CDR3 has 16 residues. Germline CDR1 is LGHNA and CDR2 is YSLEER. The DNA for the CDR3 is TGCGCCAGCAGCCAAGGCCCCCAAGGACCGAACACTGAAGCTTTCTTT. It yields the protein CASSQGPQGPNTEAFF.

J is TRBJ2-7 and V is TRBV2; TRBD1 aligns across 9 bases. Trimming cost V 4 bases and J 7 bases; bases outside gene matches: 5. Germline loops: CDR1 SNHLY, CDR2 FYNNEI. This CDR3 contains 13 residues. CDR3 in amino acids: CASSGGQGREQYF. The DNA of the CDR3 is TGTGCCAGCAGTGGGGGACAGGGTCGAGAGCAGTACTTC.

CDR3 in amino acids: CASSLDRGHSGNTIYF. The DNA of the CDR3 is TGTGCCAGCAGCCTTGACAGGGGACACTCTGGAAACACCATATATTTT. The chain has TRBV5-4 and TRBJ1-3, with 8 bases aligning to TRBD1. J gave up 0 bases and V 4 bases, and 6 bases lay outside the gene matches. This CDR3 contains 16 residues. Per the germline V gene, CDR1 is SGHNT and CDR2 is YYREEE (reference sequence).

This clone was seen a single time. This rearrangement joins TRBV11-2 to TRBJ1-5; D is undetermined. Germline V gene sequence: CDR1 SGHAT, CDR2 FQNNGV. The V gene lost 4 bases and the J gene lost 6 bases, with 10 bases spanning the gap. The CDR3 has 13 residues. The CDR3 sequence is CASSSDGVQPQHF. CDR3 nucleotides: TGTGCCAGCAGCTCAGACGGGGTTCAGCCCCAGCATTTT.

This chain joins TRBV19 and TRBJ2-7; D perhaps matches TRBD1 (5 bases). The CDR3 is 14 residues long. Germline V lookup: CDR1 LNHDA, CDR2 SQIVND (reference sequence). Trimming left V 0 bases short and J 3 bases short, with 9 bases between. CDR3 coding DNA: TGTGCCAGTAGTATAGACCCGGACAACTACGAGCAGTACTTC. It specifies CASSIDPDNYEQYF.

The rearrangement links TRBV19 to TRBJ1-1; no clear D gene. This CDR3 spans 13 amino acids. V was pared by 3 bases and J by 5 bases, with 10 bases between. The V gene's germline CDR1 is LNHDA and CDR2 SQIVND (reference sequence). This CDR3 is CASSIQGSTEAFF. CDR3 bases: TGTGCCAGTAGTATTCAAGGGAGTACTGAAGCTTTCTTT.

The chain has TRBV27 and TRBJ1-3; a possible D gene is TRBD1 (5 bases). The V and J ends lost 11 bases and 0 bases respectively, with 14 bases between them. The CDR3 runs 14 residues. Germline lookup yields CDR1 MNHEY and CDR2 SMNVEV (reference sequence). The CDR3 sequence is CAGSGGGSGNTIYF. The CDR3 DNA follows: TGTGCCGGAAGCGGGGGGGGCTCTGGAAACACCATATATTTT.

This chain connects TRBV5-8 to TRBJ2-7; 8 nucleotides align to TRBD1. The CDR3 has 14 amino acids. Germline V gene lookup returns CDR1 SGHTS and CDR2 YDEGEE. With 3 bases clipped from V and 4 bases from J, the junction kept 6 bases outside the gene matches. The CDR3 DNA is TGTGCCAGCAGCTGGCGACAGGGGAGTTACGAGCAGTACTTC. Its translation is CASSWRQGSYEQYF.

This sequence joins TRBV25-1 and TRBJ1-6; D is possibly TRBD1 (6 bases). Germline values: CDR1 MGHDK, CDR2 SYGVNS. V lost 10 bases to trimming and J lost 7 bases, with 17 bases between them. This CDR3 is 14 amino acids long. CDR3 residues: CATSGQLHNSPLHF. The CDR3, as DNA: TGTGCCACCTCCGGACAGCTCCACAATTCACCCCTCCACTTT.

This clone was picked up a small number of times. CDR3 loop: CASSFDRDSDYGYTF. CDR3 bases: TGTGCCAGCAGCTTCGACAGGGACTCTGACTATGGCTACACCTTC. The V and J genes are TRBV5-5 and TRBJ1-2; 7 bases map to TRBD1. With V trimmed by 2 bases and J by 3 bases, 7 bases remained unmatched. This CDR3 is 15 amino acids long. Germline lookup yields CDR1 SGHKS and CDR2 YYEKEE (reference sequence).

The rearrangement joins TRBV27 to TRBJ2-1; D perhaps matches TRBD2 (7 bases). V lost 0 bases, J lost 9 bases, and 15 bases lay in between. Germline CDR1 MNHEY, CDR2 SMNVEV (reference sequence). The CDR3 extends over 15 amino acids. CDR3 region: CASSLSASGGLEQFF. CDR3 DNA: TGTGCCAGCAGTTTATCCGCCTCGGGGGGCCTTGAGCAGTTCTTC.

This clone was detected only once. J is TRBJ2-7 and V is TRBV18; D not certain. The CDR3 consists of 13 residues. V was trimmed by 3 bases and J by 3 bases, leaving 9 bases between them. CDR1 KGHSH and CDR2 LQKENI come from the germline V gene. CDR3 sequence (DNA): TGTGCCAGCTCACCTGTGGGGATCTACGAGCAGTACTTC. Protein product: CASSPVGIYEQYF.

The chain joins TRBV10-1 to TRBJ2-1; 9 positions agree with TRBD1. Per the germline V gene, CDR1 is WNHNN and CDR2 is SYGVQD (reference sequence). V shed 6 bases, J shed 5 bases, and the junction held 11 bases outside the gene matches. The CDR3 loop spans 16 amino acids. The CDR3 DNA follows: TGCGCCAGCAGCGCACCCGGGACAGGGACTCACAATGAGCAGTTCTTC. The encoded protein is CASSAPGTGTHNEQFF.

V and J are TRBV3-1 (or the pseudogene TRBV3-2) and TRBJ1-5, with D possibly TRBD1 on 5 matching bases. The CDR3 covers 17 residues. Trimming took 2 bases from V and 4 from J, leaving 18 bases between them. The germline CDR1 and CDR2 sequences are LGHDT and YNNKEL (reference sequence). Here the CDR3 reads CASSQNPGRGDNQPQHF. Written as DNA, the CDR3 is TGTGCCAGCAGCCAAAACCCGGGACGGGGGGATAATCAGCCCCAGCATTTT.

V and J are TRBV5-4 and TRBJ1-1; no reliable D call. With 0 bases removed from V and 0 bases from J, the gap between germline ends came to 9 bases. The CDR3 extends over 15 amino acids. CDR1 and CDR2 from the germline V gene are SGHNT and YYREEE (reference sequence). Here the CDR3 reads CASSLAGQLNTEAFF. CDR3 nucleotide sequence: TGTGCCAGCAGCTTGGCCGGCCAGCTGAACACTGAAGCTTTCTTT.

The chain employs TRBV10-1 and TRBJ2-2; D may be TRBD1 or TRBD2 (5 bases each). This CDR3 spans 12 amino acids. Germline-derived CDR1 and CDR2 are WNHNN and SYGVQD (reference sequence). V lost 8 bases and J lost 3, with 7 bases in between. CDR3 sequence: CASPGHTGELFF. CDR3 sequence (DNA): TGCGCCAGCCCGGGACACACCGGGGAGCTGTTTTTT.

Comment on this clone: One junction end does not reproduce the germline sequence, and a read error may be involved. The V gene is TRBV7-2, the J gene TRBJ2-1, with TRBD2 identical over 13 bases. Looked up from germline, CDR1 is SGHTA and CDR2 is FQGNSA. The length of the CDR3 is 15 residues. For the CDR3, the DNA is TGTGCCAGCGGCTTGGGACTAGCGGGGTCCAATGAGCAGTTCTTC. Protein sequence: CASGLGLAGSNEQFF.

In this sample, this clone turned up once. This chain joins TRBV12-3 or TRBV12-4 and TRBJ1-2; a weak D match, TRBD1 (5 bases). There are 13 residues in the CDR3. V shed 10 bases and J shed 4 bases, with 16 bases lying between them. The CDR3 is CAITNRSRYGYTF. CDR3 DNA: TGTGCCATCACAAACAGGTCCCGCTATGGCTACACCTTC.